This T cell receptor beta chain comes out of a study of T cells in Graves' hyperthyroidism and ophthalmopathy. The CDR3 regions of TCR beta were amplified from RNA transcripts. The HTBI primer set drove a first-round RT-PCR of the TCR CDR3. One entry per CDR3 protein, called by TCRdb with MiXCR from the multiplex PCR reads. Of 750,000 to 950,000 distinct CDR3 sequences listed, 38% are singletons. In germline, CDR1 is MGHDK, CDR2 SYGVNS. Trimming removed 3 bases at V and 10 bases at J, with 13 bases between. The CDR3 is made up of 14 amino acids. The TCR sequence derives from a man aged 18-30 years with Graves' hyperthyroidism. The V and J genes are TRBV25-1 and TRBJ1-6; perhaps TRBD1 as D (6 bases). Sample: blood. The CDR3 DNA reads TGTGCCAGCAGTGACGTTCCCGGGGGCTCACCCCTCCACTTT. Translating it yields CASSDVPGGSPLHF.